The entry that follows covers one T cell receptor (beta chain) sequence. Its cognate antigen has yet to be identified. Base qualities are missing; no much larger clone stands one base away. This sample is part of a study of T cell responses to AZD1222 COVID-19 vaccine (dated by TCRdb to 2020 to 2022). In the study overall: AZD1222 recipients whose second dose came at about 4 weeks and those whose second dose came at about 12 weeks were combined into one group, since spike-specific TCR depth and breadth did not differ between the two schedules. TCR sequencing was performed for some 250 trial participants, of whom 200 to 220 were given two doses of AZD1222 and around 25 were given two doses of MenACWY control vaccine. Enrollment into the trials was organized by age into subgroups of 18-55, 56-69 and 70-plus years, and those subgroups contained around 150, 28 and 57 TCR-sequenced participants, respectively.

The CDR3 regions of human TCRbeta chains were subjected to immunosequencing. In the original analysis: Repertoire TCRs were checked for matches against a reference library of SARS-CoV-2-specific TCRs that had been generated using the MIRA antigen-specificity platform. Breadth was defined as the fraction of unique TCRs that were SARS-CoV-2-associated. Depth was defined as the fraction of total T cells that were SARS-CoV-2-associated. Using the MIRA data, each spike-specific TCR was assigned both to the spike region to which the TCR was reactive and to a CD4 or CD8 class. Log10-transformed breadth and depth values were compared by one-way ANOVA with Sidak's multiple comparisons tests. Imported from immuneACCESS, the table was reduced by TCRdb to in-frame sequences with V and J called. These copies leave out some clones; in studies compared against another copy, an unresolved V gene accounts for under half, and the cause of the remainder is not known. V and J calls and clone size are as listed in that table; D and trimming were resolved from the DNA. For this sample there are approximately 90,000 clones; more than 70% appear just once. The top ten hold 2% to 2.5% of the sample.

In the paper's terms, the time point label means: baseline before first vaccination. Samples from vaccinated people were obtained from the UK trials COV001 and COV002, which included a single-blind randomized controlled phase 2/3 trial of AZD1222 (ChAdOx1 nCoV-19) in healthy adults. For TCRbeta chain sequencing, PBMC samples were collected from trial participants at day 0 and at day 28 after the second dose. The germline V gene provides CDR1 SGDLS and CDR2 YYNGEE. For this chain, trimming is 0 bases at the V end and 5 bases at the J end, and the number of junction bases without a gene match is 4. The CDR3 runs 15 amino acids, cysteine and phenylalanine included. The only DNA kept is the CDR3, 45 bases in frame from the first base. Broader findings and caveats from the paper: Nearly half of unique spike-specific TCRs reportedly recognized epitopes outside regions mutated in the B.1.351 and B.1.1.7 variants. In the small 56-69-year group, the increase in depth fell short of significance, most likely because of low power. After two AZD1222 doses, both the breadth and the depth of spike-specific TCRs were significantly higher than at day 0 and than in MenACWY recipients. CD4 TCRs associated with the vaccine covered the entire spike protein, and the dominant responses were in regions 160-218 and 743-854. Participants were mostly white British, with more females than males. The authors suggested clonal diversity may have been underestimated. Conclusions about previously exposed vaccinees are limited because only six or seven AZD1222 recipients were SARS-CoV-2 seropositive at baseline. Because no day 14 peak-response samples were available, repertoires were characterized only after the peak T cell response.

This TCR was sampled from an adult in good health. Recombination linked TRBV9 to TRBJ1-2, and TRBD1 aligns with 10 junction nucleotides. Sequencing was performed on peripheral blood, taken on day 0 of AZD1222 vaccination. This receptor has the CDR3 CASSVARGQGYGYTF. The DNA reads as follows: TGTGCCAGCAGCGTAGCGCGGGGACAGGGGTATGGCTACACCTTC. Where the CDR3 stops, the reference TRBV9 and TRBJ1-2 genes take over; the full variable domain is DSGVTQTPKHLITATGQRVTLRCSPRSGDLSVYWYQQSLDQGLQFLIQYYNGEERAKGNILERFSAQQFPDLHSELNLSSLELGDSALYFCASSVARGQGYGYTFGSGTRLTVV.